This T cell receptor (beta chain) was profiled in a study of T-cell memory formation after mild COVID-19. TCRdb itself ran the 5' RACE reads through MiXCR, one entry per CDR3 protein. The table records tens of thousands of distinct CDR3 sequences, roughly 13% of them present only once. The receptor comes from a man aged 18 to 30 who had mild COVID-19 (a few samples of this study predate the infection). Cell type and time point are not known. The sample consisted of PBMCs or a T cell subset sorted from them (not recorded which).

The CDR3 sequence: CASSPGTGRNRDYGYTF. The CDR3 DNA reads TGTGCCAGCAGCCCCGGGACAGGGAGAAATCGGGACTATGGCTACACCTTC. The J gene is TRBJ1-2, the V gene TRBV12-3 or TRBV12-4; 9 nucleotides line up with TRBD1. V shed 6 bases, J shed 3 bases, and the junction held 14 bases outside the gene matches. The CDR3 has 17 residues.